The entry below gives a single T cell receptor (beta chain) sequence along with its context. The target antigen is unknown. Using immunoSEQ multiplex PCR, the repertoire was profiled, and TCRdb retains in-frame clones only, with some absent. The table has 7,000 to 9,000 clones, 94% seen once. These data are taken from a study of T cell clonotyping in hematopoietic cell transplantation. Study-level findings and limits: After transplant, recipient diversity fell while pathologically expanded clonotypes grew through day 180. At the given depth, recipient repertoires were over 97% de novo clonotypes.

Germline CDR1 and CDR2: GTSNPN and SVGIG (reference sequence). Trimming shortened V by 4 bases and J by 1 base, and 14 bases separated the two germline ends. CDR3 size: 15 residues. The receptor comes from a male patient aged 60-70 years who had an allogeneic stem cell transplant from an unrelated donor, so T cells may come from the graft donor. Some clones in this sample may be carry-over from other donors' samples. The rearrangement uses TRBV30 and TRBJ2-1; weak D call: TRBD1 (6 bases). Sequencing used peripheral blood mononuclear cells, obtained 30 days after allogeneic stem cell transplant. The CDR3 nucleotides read TGTGCCTGGACCAAAAGGGGGAGTTCCTACAATGAGCAGTTCTTC. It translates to CAWTKRGSSYNEQFF.